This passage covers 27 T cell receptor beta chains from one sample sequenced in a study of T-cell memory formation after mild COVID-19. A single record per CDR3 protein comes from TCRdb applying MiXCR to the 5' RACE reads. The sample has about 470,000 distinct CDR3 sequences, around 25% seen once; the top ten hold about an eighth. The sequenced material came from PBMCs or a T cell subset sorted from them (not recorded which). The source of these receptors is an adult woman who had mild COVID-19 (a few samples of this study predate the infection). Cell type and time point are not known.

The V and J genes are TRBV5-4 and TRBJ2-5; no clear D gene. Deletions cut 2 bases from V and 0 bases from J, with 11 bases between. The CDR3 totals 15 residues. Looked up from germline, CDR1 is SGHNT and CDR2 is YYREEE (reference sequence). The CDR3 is CASSLEQLNQETQYF. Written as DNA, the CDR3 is TGTGCCAGCAGCTTAGAACAGTTGAACCAAGAGACCCAGTACTTC.

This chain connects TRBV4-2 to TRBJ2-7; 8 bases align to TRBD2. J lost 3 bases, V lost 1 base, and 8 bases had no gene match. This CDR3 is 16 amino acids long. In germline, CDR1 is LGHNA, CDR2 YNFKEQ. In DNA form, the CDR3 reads TGTGCCAGCAGCCAAGGTTCTGCTAGCGGGCACTACGAGCAGTACTTC. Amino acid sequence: CASSQGSASGHYEQYF.

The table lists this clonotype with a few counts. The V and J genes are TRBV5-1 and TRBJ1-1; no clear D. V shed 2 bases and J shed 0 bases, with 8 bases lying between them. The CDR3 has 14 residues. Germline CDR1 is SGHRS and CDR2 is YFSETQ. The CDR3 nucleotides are TGCGCCAGCAGCTTAGAGGCATTGAACACTGAAGCTTTCTTT. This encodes CASSLEALNTEAFF.

The CDR3 protein is CASSPEGTGGPGNTIYF. The CDR3 nucleotides read TGTGCCAGCAGCCCCGAGGGGACAGGGGGACCTGGAAACACCATATATTTT. The V call is TRBV7-9, the J call TRBJ1-3, with 11 bases matching TRBD1. This CDR3 has 17 residues. CDR1 is SEHNR and CDR2 is FQNEAQ in the germline V gene (reference sequence). V was clipped by 5 bases and J by 2 bases; unmatched bases: 8.

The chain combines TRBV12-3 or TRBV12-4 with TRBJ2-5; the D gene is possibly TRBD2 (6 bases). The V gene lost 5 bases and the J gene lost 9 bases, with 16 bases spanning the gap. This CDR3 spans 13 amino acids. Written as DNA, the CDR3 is TGTGCCAGCAGTGGCCTAGTGCCGGGGGCCCAGTACTTC. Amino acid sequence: CASSGLVPGAQYF.

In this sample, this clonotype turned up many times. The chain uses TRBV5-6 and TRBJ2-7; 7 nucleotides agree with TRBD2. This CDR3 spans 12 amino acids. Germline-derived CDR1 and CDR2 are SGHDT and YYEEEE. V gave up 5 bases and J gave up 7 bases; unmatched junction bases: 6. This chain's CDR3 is CASSFTAGEQYF. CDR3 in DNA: TGTGCCAGCAGTTTTACAGCGGGGGAGCAGTACTTC.

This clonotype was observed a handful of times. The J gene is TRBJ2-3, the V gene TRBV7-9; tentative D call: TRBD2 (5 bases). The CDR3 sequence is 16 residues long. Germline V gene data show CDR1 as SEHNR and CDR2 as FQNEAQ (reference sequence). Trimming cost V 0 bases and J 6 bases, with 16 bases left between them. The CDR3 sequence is CASSLAVSDSRDTQYF. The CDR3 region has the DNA TGTGCCAGCAGCTTAGCGGTCTCGGACTCCCGGGATACGCAGTATTTT.

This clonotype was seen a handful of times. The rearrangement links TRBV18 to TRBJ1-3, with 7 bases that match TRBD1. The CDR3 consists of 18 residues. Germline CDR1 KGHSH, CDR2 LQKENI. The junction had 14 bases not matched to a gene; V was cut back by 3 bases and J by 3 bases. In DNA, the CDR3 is TGTGCCAGCTCACCGCGGGGGACAGTCAAGTTTAGTGGAAACACCATATATTTT. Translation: CASSPRGTVKFSGNTIYF.

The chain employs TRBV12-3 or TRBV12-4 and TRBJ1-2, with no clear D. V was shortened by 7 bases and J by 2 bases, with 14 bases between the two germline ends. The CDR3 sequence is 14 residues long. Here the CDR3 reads CASTPITYNYGYTF. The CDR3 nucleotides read TGTGCCAGCACCCCTATCACATACAACTATGGCTACACCTTC.

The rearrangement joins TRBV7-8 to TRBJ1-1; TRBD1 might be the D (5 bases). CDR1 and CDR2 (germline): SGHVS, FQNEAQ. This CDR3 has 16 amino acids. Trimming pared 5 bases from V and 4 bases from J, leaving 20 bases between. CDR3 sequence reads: CASSPVGTGGSTEAFF. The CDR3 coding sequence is TGTGCCAGCAGCCCAGTGGGTACCGGGGGGAGCACTGAAGCTTTCTTT. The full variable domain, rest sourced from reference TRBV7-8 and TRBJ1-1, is GAGVSQSPRYKVAKRGQDVALRCDPISGHVSLFWYQQALGQGPEFLTYFQNEAQLDKSGLPSDRFFAERPEGSVSTLKIQRTQQEDSAVYLCASSPVGTGGSTEAFFGQGTRLTVV.

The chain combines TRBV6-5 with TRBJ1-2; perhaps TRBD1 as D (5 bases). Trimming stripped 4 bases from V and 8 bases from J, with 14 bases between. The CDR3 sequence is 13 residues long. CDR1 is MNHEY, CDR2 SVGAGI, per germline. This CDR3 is CASSSRGVKGYTF. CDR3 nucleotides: TGTGCCAGCAGTTCCCGGGGGGTCAAGGGCTACACCTTC.

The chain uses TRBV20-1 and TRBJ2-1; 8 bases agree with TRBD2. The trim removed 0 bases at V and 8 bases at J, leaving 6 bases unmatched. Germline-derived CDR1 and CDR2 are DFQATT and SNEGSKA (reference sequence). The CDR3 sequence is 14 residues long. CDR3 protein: CSARDYSGGYEQFF. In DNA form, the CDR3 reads TGCAGTGCTAGAGATTACAGCGGGGGATATGAGCAGTTCTTC.

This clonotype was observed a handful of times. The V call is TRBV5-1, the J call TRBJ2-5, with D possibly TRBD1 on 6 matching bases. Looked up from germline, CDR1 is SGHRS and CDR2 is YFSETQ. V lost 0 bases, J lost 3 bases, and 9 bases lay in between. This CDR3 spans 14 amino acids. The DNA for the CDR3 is TGCGCCAGCAGCTTGGCCGGACAGAAAGAGACCCAGTACTTC. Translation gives CASSLAGQKETQYF. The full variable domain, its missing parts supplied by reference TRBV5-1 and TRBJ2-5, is KAGVTQTPRYLIKTRGQQVTLSCSPISGHRSVSWYQQTPGQGLQFLFEYFSETQRNKGNFPGRFSGRQFSNSRSEMNVSTLELGDSALYLCASSLAGQKETQYFGPGTRLLVL.

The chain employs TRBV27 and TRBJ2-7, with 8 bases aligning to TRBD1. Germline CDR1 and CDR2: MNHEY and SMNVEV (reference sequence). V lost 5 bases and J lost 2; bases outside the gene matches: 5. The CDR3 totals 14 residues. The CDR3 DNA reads TGTGCCAGCAGTCCCCTGACAGGGGCCTACGAGCAGTACTTC. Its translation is CASSPLTGAYEQYF.

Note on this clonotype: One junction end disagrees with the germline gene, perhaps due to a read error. The DNA of the CDR3 is TGCAGTGCGCTTCGGACTAGCGGGGGGGTCGAGCGGTTCTTC. Translating gives CSALRTSGGVERFF. V gene TRBV20-1 combines with J gene TRBJ2-1; 15 nucleotides align to TRBD2. The CDR3 contains 14 residues. The germline V gene has CDR1 DFQATT and CDR2 SNEGSKA (reference sequence).

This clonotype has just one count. The CDR3 bases are TGCAGTGCTCGATTCCAGGGGTCTGGAAACACCATATATTTT. Translated, it gives CSARFQGSGNTIYF. The chain links TRBV20-1 to TRBJ1-3; the D gene is possibly TRBD1 (6 bases). Germline CDR1 reads DFQATT; CDR2 reads SNEGSKA (reference sequence). This CDR3 region has 14 residues. Deletions cut 5 bases from V and 1 base from J, with 12 bases between.

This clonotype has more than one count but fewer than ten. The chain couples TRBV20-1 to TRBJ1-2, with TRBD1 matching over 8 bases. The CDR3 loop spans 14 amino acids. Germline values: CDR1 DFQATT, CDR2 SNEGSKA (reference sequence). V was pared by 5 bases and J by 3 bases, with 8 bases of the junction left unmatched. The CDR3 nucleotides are TGCAGTGCTGCCCCTGGACAGGGTGACTATGGCTACACCTTC. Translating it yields CSAAPGQGDYGYTF.

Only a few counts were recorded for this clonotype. The CDR3 DNA reads TGTGCCACCAGTGAGGACAAAGGCAACGATGAGCAGTTCTTC. Translating it yields CATSEDKGNDEQFF. V usage is TRBV24-1 and J usage is TRBJ2-1; D is perhaps TRBD1 (5 bases). Germline V CDR1 and CDR2: KGHDR, SFDVKD. This CDR3 comprises 14 residues. V was shortened by 4 bases and J by 8 bases, with 14 bases between the two germline ends.

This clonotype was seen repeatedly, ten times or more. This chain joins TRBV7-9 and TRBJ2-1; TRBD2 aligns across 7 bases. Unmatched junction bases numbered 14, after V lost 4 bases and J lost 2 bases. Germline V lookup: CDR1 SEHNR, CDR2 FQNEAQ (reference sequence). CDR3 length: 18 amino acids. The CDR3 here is CASSSKRGENHAYNEQFF. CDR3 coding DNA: TGTGCCAGCAGCTCCAAGCGGGGAGAAAATCATGCCTACAATGAGCAGTTCTTC.

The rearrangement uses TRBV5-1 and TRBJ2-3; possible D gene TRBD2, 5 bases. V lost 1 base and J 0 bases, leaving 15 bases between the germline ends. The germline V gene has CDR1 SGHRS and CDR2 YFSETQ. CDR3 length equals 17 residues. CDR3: CASSLISGSTSTDTQYF. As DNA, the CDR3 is TGCGCCAGCAGCTTGATAAGCGGAAGCACTAGCACAGATACGCAGTATTTT. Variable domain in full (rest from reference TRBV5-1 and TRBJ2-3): KAGVTQTPRYLIKTRGQQVTLSCSPISGHRSVSWYQQTPGQGLQFLFEYFSETQRNKGNFPGRFSGRQFSNSRSEMNVSTLELGDSALYLCASSLISGSTSTDTQYFGPGTRLTVL.

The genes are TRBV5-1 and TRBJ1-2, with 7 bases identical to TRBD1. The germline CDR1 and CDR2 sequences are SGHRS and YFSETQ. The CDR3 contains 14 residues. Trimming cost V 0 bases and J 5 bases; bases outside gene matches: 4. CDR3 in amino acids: CASSLGDSPYGYTF. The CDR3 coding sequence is TGCGCCAGCAGCTTGGGGGACAGTCCTTATGGCTACACCTTC.

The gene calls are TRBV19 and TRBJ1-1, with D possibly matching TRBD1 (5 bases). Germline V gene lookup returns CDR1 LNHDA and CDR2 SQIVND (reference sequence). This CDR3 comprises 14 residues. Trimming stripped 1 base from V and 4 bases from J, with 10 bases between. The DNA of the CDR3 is TGTGCCAGTAGTATAGCAGGGTTGGCCACTGAAGCTTTCTTT. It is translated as CASSIAGLATEAFF.

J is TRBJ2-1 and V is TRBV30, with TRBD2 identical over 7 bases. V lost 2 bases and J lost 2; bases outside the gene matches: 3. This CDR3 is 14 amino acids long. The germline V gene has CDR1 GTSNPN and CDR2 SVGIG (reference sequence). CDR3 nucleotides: TGTGCCTGGAGTATAAGCGGGACCTACAATGAGCAGTTCTTC. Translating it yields CAWSISGTYNEQFF.

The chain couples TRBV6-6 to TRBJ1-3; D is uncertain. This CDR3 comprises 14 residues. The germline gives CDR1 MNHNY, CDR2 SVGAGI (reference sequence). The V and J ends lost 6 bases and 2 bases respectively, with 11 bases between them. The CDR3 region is CASRPDETGNTIYF. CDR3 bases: TGTGCCAGCAGGCCCGACGAGACTGGAAACACCATATATTTT.

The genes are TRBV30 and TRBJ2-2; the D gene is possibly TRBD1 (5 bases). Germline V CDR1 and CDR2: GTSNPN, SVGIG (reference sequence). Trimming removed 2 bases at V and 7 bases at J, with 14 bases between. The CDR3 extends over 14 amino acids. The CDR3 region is CAWSPQGIGGELFF. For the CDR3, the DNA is TGTGCCTGGAGTCCGCAGGGTATCGGCGGGGAGCTGTTTTTT.

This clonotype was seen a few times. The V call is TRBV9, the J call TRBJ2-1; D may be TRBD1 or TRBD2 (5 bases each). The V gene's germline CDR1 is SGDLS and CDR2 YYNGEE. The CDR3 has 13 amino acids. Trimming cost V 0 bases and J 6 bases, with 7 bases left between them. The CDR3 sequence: CASSVGDGNEQFF. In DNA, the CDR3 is TGTGCCAGCAGCGTAGGGGACGGCAATGAGCAGTTCTTC.

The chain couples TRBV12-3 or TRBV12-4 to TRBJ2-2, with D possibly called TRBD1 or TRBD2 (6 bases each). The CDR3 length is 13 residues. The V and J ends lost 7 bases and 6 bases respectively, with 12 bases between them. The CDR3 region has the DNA TGTGCCAGCATCCTAAGGGGGGCCGGGGAGCTGTTTTTT. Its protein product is CASILRGAGELFF.